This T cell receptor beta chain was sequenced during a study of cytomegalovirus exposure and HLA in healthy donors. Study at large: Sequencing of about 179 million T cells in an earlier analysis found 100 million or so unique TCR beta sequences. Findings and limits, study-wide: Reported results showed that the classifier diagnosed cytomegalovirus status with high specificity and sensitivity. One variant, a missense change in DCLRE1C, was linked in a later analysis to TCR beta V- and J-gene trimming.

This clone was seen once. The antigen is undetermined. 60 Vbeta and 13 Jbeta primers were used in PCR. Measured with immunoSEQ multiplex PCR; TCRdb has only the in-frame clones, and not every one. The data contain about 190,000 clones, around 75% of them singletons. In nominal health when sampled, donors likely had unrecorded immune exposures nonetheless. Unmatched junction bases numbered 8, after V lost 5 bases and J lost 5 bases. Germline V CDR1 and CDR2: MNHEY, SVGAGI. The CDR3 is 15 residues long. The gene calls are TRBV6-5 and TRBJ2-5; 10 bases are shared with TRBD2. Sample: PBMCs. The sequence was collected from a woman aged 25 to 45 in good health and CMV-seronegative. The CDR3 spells CASSPGLAIRETQYF. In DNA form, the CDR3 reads TGTGCCAGCAGTCCGGGACTAGCGATCCGGGAGACCCAGTACTTC.